This passage covers 17 T cell receptor beta chains from one sample sequenced in a study of cytomegalovirus exposure and HLA in healthy donors. The PCR used 60 Vbeta and 13 Jbeta primers. Repertoires were generated with immunoSEQ multiplex PCR, while TCRdb's copy carries only in-frame clones and drops some. This sample has about 140,000 clones, with roughly 80% found just once. What was sequenced was PBMCs. The receptors were gathered from a man younger than 30 in good health and CMV-seronegative.

This sequence joins TRBV9 and TRBJ1-3, with D tentatively TRBD1 (5 bases). The length of the CDR3 is 17 residues. From germline, CDR1 is SGDLS and CDR2 YYNGEE. Trimming removed 0 bases at V and 4 bases at J, with 17 bases between. This CDR3 reads CASSVEQVVFPGNTIYF. In DNA form, the CDR3 reads TGTGCCAGCAGCGTAGAACAGGTGGTATTCCCGGGAAACACCATATATTTT.

This clone was observed a handful of times. This CDR3 is CASSLDRANSPLHF. CDR3 DNA sequence: TGTGCCAGCAGCTTGGACAGGGCTAATTCACCCCTCCACTTT. The V gene is TRBV5-6, the J gene TRBJ1-6, with a weak D call TRBD1 (6 bases). V gave up 0 bases and J gave up 6 bases, with 7 bases separating them. CDR1 is SGHDT, CDR2 YYEEEE, per germline. CDR3 length: 14 residues.

The chain links TRBV2 to TRBJ1-3; D is ambiguous. The CDR3 covers 13 residues. Germline V gene lookup returns CDR1 SNHLY and CDR2 FYNNEI. The germline V and J ends were trimmed by 4 bases and 1 base, with 5 bases remaining between them. The DNA of the CDR3 is TGTGCCAGCAGTGCAAAATCTGGAAACACCATATATTTT. Translated, it gives CASSAKSGNTIYF.

The gene calls are TRBV5-1 and TRBJ1-1; perhaps TRBD1 as D (5 bases). Trimming took 1 base from V and 4 from J, leaving 11 bases between them. In germline, CDR1 is SGHRS, CDR2 YFSETQ. The CDR3 sequence is 14 residues long. In nucleotides, the CDR3 is TGCGCCAGCAGCTTGCCCAGGGAGGCCACTGAAGCTTTCTTT. Protein sequence: CASSLPREATEAFF.

This chain links TRBV9 with TRBJ1-2; D not resolved. The germline V gene encodes CDR1 SGDLS and CDR2 YYNGEE. The CDR3 consists of 14 residues. V was pared by 0 bases and J by 5 bases, with 11 bases between. The CDR3 DNA sequence: TGTGCCAGCAGCGTAGGTGGGCCAAGGTATGGCTACACCTTC. It codes for CASSVGGPRYGYTF.

This clone was seen a handful of times. The chain is built from TRBV6-6 and TRBJ2-7; 7 bases are a match to TRBD2. The CDR3 is 14 residues long. Trimming took 7 bases from V and 5 from J; bases not matched to a gene: 11. CDR1 is MNHNY and CDR2 is SVGAGI in the germline V gene (reference sequence). Here the CDR3 DNA reads TGTGCCAGCACCTTACGGGGGGTTTTGAACGAGCAGTACTTC. It is translated as CASTLRGVLNEQYF.

As to this clone: One end of the junction fails to match germline, which may point to a read error. The V call is TRBV10-3, the J call TRBJ1-1; TRBD1 matches at 9 bases. The CDR3 covers 14 residues. Germline V lookup: CDR1 ENHRY, CDR2 SYGVKD. The CDR3 DNA reads TGTGCCACCAGTGGGACAGGGCGAGGTACTGAAGCTTTCTTT. It codes for CATSGTGRGTEAFF.

The CDR3: CASSLGLGRRGPYNEQFF. The CDR3 coding sequence is TGTGCCAGCAGCTTAGGTCTCGGGCGCAGGGGGCCCTACAATGAGCAGTTCTTC. J is TRBJ2-1 and V is TRBV7-6; TRBD1 agrees at 8 bases. Unmatched junction bases numbered 10, after V lost 1 base and J lost 2 bases. The CDR3 totals 18 residues. Per germline, CDR1 SGHVS and CDR2 FNYEAQ.

The V call is TRBV4-2, the J call TRBJ2-5; possible D gene TRBD2, 10 bases. The J call could be wrong; TRBJ2-7 is a better fit for the DNA end. The CDR3 loop spans 19 amino acids. CDR1 and CDR2 (germline): LGHNA, YNFKEQ. CDR3 in amino acids: CASSQTAGGPGTGSYEQYF. The CDR3, as DNA: TGTGCCAGCAGCCAAACAGCGGGGGGGCCTGGGACAGGGTCCTACGAGCAGTACTTC.

The gene calls are TRBV15 and TRBJ2-2; D perhaps matches TRBD1 (5 bases). This CDR3 is 15 amino acids long. Germline V gene lookup returns CDR1 LNHNV and CDR2 YYDKDF (reference sequence). Trimming left V 0 bases short and J 1 base short, with 6 bases between. The CDR3 region has the DNA TGTGCCACCAGCAGAGAGGGGCAGAACACCGGGGAGCTGTTTTTT. Amino acid sequence: CATSREGQNTGELFF.

This clone was counted a single time. The V call is TRBV4-2, the J call TRBJ2-7; D ambiguous. Germline lookup yields CDR1 LGHNA and CDR2 YNFKEQ. The germline V and J ends were trimmed by 0 bases and 7 bases, with 7 bases remaining between them. The CDR3 extends over 12 amino acids. The CDR3 nucleotides read TGTGCCAGCAGCCAAGACAGGCGAGAGCAGTACTTC. Its translation: CASSQDRREQYF.

V is TRBV7-2 and J is TRBJ2-3; no firm D call. This CDR3 spans 14 amino acids. V lost 2 bases, J lost 4 bases, and 10 bases lay in between. CDR1 is SGHTA, CDR2 FQGNSA, per germline. CDR3 sequence reads: CASSLTRFPDTQYF. Written as DNA, the CDR3 is TGTGCCAGCAGCTTAACGAGGTTCCCAGATACGCAGTATTTT.

J is TRBJ1-5 and V is TRBV15; weak D call: TRBD1 (5 bases). V was trimmed by 0 bases and J by 0 bases, leaving 9 bases between them. The CDR3 has 16 amino acids. The germline gives CDR1 LNHNV, CDR2 YYDKDF (reference sequence). In DNA form, the CDR3 reads TGTGCCACCAGCAGAGATCGGGGGTATAGCAATCAGCCCCAGCATTTT. The encoded protein is CATSRDRGYSNQPQHF.

This chain connects TRBV18 to TRBJ1-3; no clear D gene. Germline loops: CDR1 KGHSH, CDR2 LQKENI. The CDR3 runs to 13 residues. Trimming left V 5 bases short and J 4 bases short, with 9 bases between. The CDR3 coding sequence is TGTGCCAGCTCAAAACAGCAAGGAAACACCATATATTTT. It codes for CASSKQQGNTIYF.

This chain connects TRBV11-1 to TRBJ1-1, with a weak D call TRBD1 (6 bases). With 4 bases removed from V and 5 bases from J, the gap between germline ends came to 20 bases. The germline CDR1 and CDR2 sequences are SGHAT and FQDESV (reference sequence). The CDR3 length is 16 residues. The CDR3 bases are TGTGCCAGCAGCTCACCCTCAGGTCCTAGGGGGACTGAAGCTTTCTTT. Translated, it gives CASSSPSGPRGTEAFF.

In its sample, this clone was seen a few times. This sequence joins TRBV30 and TRBJ1-1; D unresolved. Trimming took 4 bases from V and 0 from J, leaving 9 bases between them. In germline, CDR1 is GTSNPN, CDR2 SVGIG (reference sequence). The CDR3 is 13 amino acids. This CDR3 is CAWKEQMNTEAFF. CDR3 DNA sequence: TGTGCCTGGAAAGAACAGATGAACACTGAAGCTTTCTTT.

The gene calls are TRBV29-1 and TRBJ1-2; D gene ambiguous. V lost 4 bases to trimming and J lost 2 bases, with 5 bases between them. Looked up from germline, CDR1 is SQVTM and CDR2 is ANQGSEA. This CDR3 comprises 11 residues. The CDR3: CSVGRNYGYTF. CDR3 DNA: TGCAGCGTTGGCAGGAACTATGGCTACACCTTC. Drawing the rest from reference TRBV29-1 and TRBJ1-2, the complete variable domain is SAVISQKPSRDICQRGTSLTIQCQVDSQVTMMFWYRQQPGQSLTLIATANQGSEATYESGFVIDKFPISRPNLTFSTLTVSNMSPEDSSIYLCSVGRNYGYTFGSGTRLTVV.